The clone carrying this T cell receptor beta chain has just one count. Its specificity is unknown. Germline CDR1 is SGHRS and CDR2 is YFSETQ. This CDR3 has 16 amino acids. V lost 0 bases and J lost 8; bases outside the gene matches: 6. Amplification used 60 Vbeta primers and 13 Jbeta primers. Measured with immunoSEQ multiplex PCR; TCRdb has only the in-frame clones, and not every one. The table has around 170,000 clones, around three quarters seen once. These data come from a study of cytomegalovirus exposure and HLA in healthy donors. The donors comprised healthy bone marrow donors. The study, taken as a whole, reports: Highly shared sequence variants in one cluster were likely a sequencing artifact. When analyzed later, the rates of TCR association showed variation by HLA locus, with DRB1 the most and HLA-C the fewest. TCR beta V- and J-gene trimming was later associated with a missense DCLRE1C variant.

This sequence was found in a woman aged 30 to 39 in good health and CMV-seronegative. The chain joins TRBV5-1 to TRBJ2-1; 12 positions agree with TRBD1. Sequencing was carried out using PBMCs. The CDR3 DNA is TGCGCCAGCAGCTTGGGATGGGGGACAGGGGGCGATGAGCAGTTCTTC. This sequence encodes CASSLGWGTGGDEQFF.